One sample yielded the 9 T cell receptor beta chains listed below, sequenced in a study of identical twins. TCRdb reanalysed the 5' RACE reads using MiXCR and keeps one entry per CDR3 protein. Of hundreds of thousands of distinct CDR3 sequences in the sample, 12% were seen once. In addition, the sample was reused for a study of yellow fever vaccine responses in identical twins.

The sample taken for sequencing was PBMCs. These receptors originate from a woman aged 18-29 years in good health.

This clonotype has ten or more counts. V and J are TRBV6-5 and TRBJ1-2, with a weak D call TRBD1 (5 bases). The CDR3 has 12 amino acids. The germline V and J ends were trimmed by 0 bases and 7 bases, with 6 bases remaining between them. Looked up from germline, CDR1 is MNHEY and CDR2 is SVGAGI. CDR3 DNA: TGTGCCAGCAGTTACTCGCAGGGTGGCTACACCTTC. It encodes CASSYSQGGYTF.

This chain joins TRBV15 and TRBJ2-2, with a weak D call TRBD1 (6 bases). Trimming left V 7 bases short and J 4 bases short, with 10 bases between. CDR1 and CDR2 from the germline V gene are LNHNV and YYDKDF (reference sequence). The CDR3 contains 13 residues. This CDR3 reads CATKTGFTGELFF. In DNA, the CDR3 is TGTGCCACCAAAACAGGGTTCACCGGGGAGCTGTTTTTT.

CDR3 in DNA: TGTGCCAGCTCATCGGACAGGCGCTACGAGCAGTACTTC. This translates into CASSSDRRYEQYF. The chain combines TRBV18 with TRBJ2-7, with 7 bases matching TRBD1. V was clipped by 5 bases and J by 3 bases; unmatched bases: 4. Germline CDR1 reads KGHSH; CDR2 reads LQKENI. This CDR3 spans 13 amino acids.

The V call is TRBV15, the J call TRBJ2-3, with 7 positions matching TRBD2. This CDR3 has 15 amino acids. From germline, CDR1 is LNHNV and CDR2 YYDKDF (reference sequence). The ends lost 5 bases at V and 2 bases at J; junction bases unmatched: 7. CDR3: CATSGPSGNTDTQYF. CDR3 sequence (DNA): TGTGCCACCAGCGGGCCTAGCGGTAACACAGATACGCAGTATTTT.

This clonotype was picked up a small number of times. The rearrangement links TRBV28 to TRBJ2-2, with 11 positions matching TRBD1. The CDR3 covers 16 residues. The germline CDR1 and CDR2 sequences are MDHEN and SYDVKM. With 8 bases clipped from V and 3 bases from J, the junction kept 8 bases outside the gene matches. The CDR3 is CASEDGQGAHTGELFF. CDR3 DNA: TGTGCCAGCGAGGATGGACAGGGGGCGCACACCGGGGAGCTGTTTTTT.

This clonotype has more than one count but fewer than ten. The chain is built from TRBV7-3 and TRBJ2-3; TRBD2 agrees at 12 bases. The V segment lost 5 bases and the J segment 6 bases; nucleotides outside the gene matches: 15. CDR1 and CDR2 (germline): SGHTA, FQGTGA. The CDR3 runs 18 residues. CDR3 protein: CASSTRTSGTHLLDTQYF. The CDR3 DNA follows: TGTGCCAGCAGCACCCGGACTAGCGGGACACACCTCTTGGATACGCAGTATTTT.

The CDR3 here is CASSHLGQGQETQYF. The CDR3 region has the DNA TGTGCCAGCAGCCACCTAGGACAGGGCCAAGAGACCCAGTACTTC. The J gene is TRBJ2-5, the V gene TRBV3-1; 8 bases align to TRBD1. Germline V lookup: CDR1 LGHDT, CDR2 YNNKEL (reference sequence). This CDR3 spans 15 amino acids. With 3 bases clipped from V and 1 base from J, the junction kept 4 bases outside the gene matches.

This clonotype appeared many times. The gene calls are TRBV27 and TRBJ2-7, with D hard to call. Germline V CDR1 and CDR2: MNHEY, SMNVEV (reference sequence). The CDR3 contains 14 residues. The V end was cut by 3 bases, the J end by 4 bases, with 13 bases between. The CDR3 reads CASSFNGAGYEQYF. The CDR3 DNA reads TGTGCCAGCAGTTTCAATGGCGCTGGATACGAGCAGTACTTC.

This clonotype was seen only a few times. The rearrangement joins TRBV20-1 to TRBJ2-2, with 9 bases identical to TRBD2. Germline-derived CDR1 and CDR2 are DFQATT and SNEGSKA (reference sequence). The CDR3 extends over 16 amino acids. V was pared by 1 base and J by 1 base, with 4 bases of the junction left unmatched. The CDR3 bases are TGCAGTGCTAGAGGCGGGGGGGGCATGAACACCGGGGAGCTGTTTTTT. This sequence encodes CSARGGGGMNTGELFF.